One and the same sample provided the 5 T cell receptor beta chains below, sequenced in a study of blood T cell repertoires in COVID-19 (TCRdb year 2020). The library was prepared using the immunoSEQ multiplex PCR assay. Here the immuneACCESS table is served through TCRdb, limited to in-frame sequences with V and J called. Missing clones are a known gap in these copies; in checked studies unresolved V genes cover under half, and the rest lacks a known reason. This sample comprises more than 120,000 clones, 70% to 90% of them detected only once. Less than 3.5% of the sample is in the top ten clones. The specimen was peripheral blood. These receptors all stem from a human donor with acute or convalescent COVID-19. The donor label of this sample is uncertain.

The CDR3 spells CASARQINYGYTF. CDR3 nucleotide sequence: TGTGCCAGCGCTCGACAGATTAACTATGGCTACACCTTC. The rearrangement links TRBV6-6 to TRBJ1-2; maybe TRBD1 (5 bases). The CDR3 sequence is 13 residues long. CDR1 and CDR2 (germline): MNHNY, SVGAGI (reference sequence). The V and J ends lost 8 bases and 1 base respectively, with 11 bases between them.

The J gene is TRBJ2-2, the V gene TRBV12-3 or TRBV12-4, with D possibly TRBD1 on 5 matching bases. The CDR3 totals 13 residues. The germline V and J ends were trimmed by 3 bases and 6 bases, with 8 bases remaining between them. CDR3 sequence: CASSFMGPGELFF. The CDR3 DNA reads TGTGCCAGCAGTTTTATGGGGCCCGGGGAGCTGTTTTTT.

J is TRBJ1-2 and V is TRBV19, with TRBD1 identical over 7 bases. The CDR3 totals 13 residues. Germline V CDR1 and CDR2: LNHDA, SQIVND (reference sequence). The trim removed 6 bases at V and 7 bases at J, leaving 8 bases unmatched. Here the CDR3 DNA reads TGTGCCAGTAGCTGGGGACAGTTCGTTGGCTACACCTTC. Amino acids: CASSWGQFVGYTF.

V gene TRBV9 combines with J gene TRBJ1-1; D gene uncertain. The germline gives CDR1 SGDLS, CDR2 YYNGEE. The CDR3 covers 14 residues. Trimming stripped 0 bases from V and 1 base from J, with 7 bases between. As DNA, the CDR3 is TGTGCCAGCAGCGTAGTGTCACAGAACACTGAAGCTTTCTTT. This translates into CASSVVSQNTEAFF.

This sequence joins TRBV25-1 and TRBJ1-2; TRBD1 is a possible D gene (5 bases). The CDR3 totals 16 residues. The V end was cut by 0 bases, the J end by 5 bases, with 16 bases between. CDR1 MGHDK and CDR2 SYGVNS come from the germline V gene. The CDR3 spells CASSEYEGALLYGYTF. CDR3 in DNA: TGTGCCAGCAGTGAATACGAAGGGGCCTTGTTGTATGGCTACACCTTC.